The next 6 T cell receptor beta chains were all read from a single sample in a study of OX40 agonist ivuxolimab in advanced cancers. Data came from immunoSEQ multiplex PCR; TCRdb stores just in-frame clones and leaves some out. This sample has nearly 60,000 clones, with over 75% found just once. The sequenced sample was CD4+ or CD8+ T cells sorted from blood, obtained in a trial of the OX40 agonist ivuxolimab. The origin of the receptors is an adult with an advanced solid tumor such as melanoma, head and neck, liver or kidney cancer.

The V and J genes are TRBV5-1 and TRBJ1-4; D uncertain. V lost 0 bases to trimming and J lost 8 bases, with 11 bases between them. Germline CDR1 and CDR2: SGHRS and YFSETQ. This CDR3 contains 14 residues. The CDR3 loop reads CASSLAGVEEKLFF. As DNA, the CDR3 is TGCGCCAGCAGCTTGGCTGGGGTCGAAGAAAAACTGTTTTTT.

The chain couples TRBV11-2 to TRBJ1-1; D ambiguous. The CDR3 is 13 amino acids. The V end was cut by 3 bases, the J end by 3 bases, with 8 bases between. Germline V lookup: CDR1 SGHAT, CDR2 FQNNGV. The DNA of the CDR3 is TGTGCCAGCAGCTTTACCGGGGACACTGAAGCTTTCTTT. Amino acid sequence: CASSFTGDTEAFF.

This sequence joins TRBV15 and TRBJ1-1; D unclear. Germline values: CDR1 LNHNV, CDR2 YYDKDF (reference sequence). V was cut by 3 bases and J by 7 bases, with 15 bases left in between. CDR3 length: 14 residues. The CDR3 bases are TGTGCCACCAGCAGCCTAAATAAGATAGGTGAAGCTTTCTTT. Translated, it gives CATSSLNKIGEAFF.

This chain links TRBV6-1 with TRBJ1-1; D call uncertain. The CDR3 is 13 residues long. The germline V and J ends were trimmed by 7 bases and 6 bases, with 15 bases remaining between them. Germline V gene data show CDR1 as MNHNS and CDR2 as SASEGT. The chain's CDR3 is CASILNPGPEAFF. The CDR3 bases are TGTGCCAGCATTCTAAACCCGGGCCCTGAAGCTTTCTTT.

This clone was seen more than once but under ten times. The chain links TRBV18 to TRBJ1-1; D might be TRBD1 (6 bases). The length of the CDR3 is 14 residues. The germline V gene has CDR1 KGHSH and CDR2 LQKENI. Trimming removed 6 bases at V and 5 bases at J, with 16 bases between. CDR3 DNA sequence: TGTGCCAGCTCGGGACAAGATCGGGGGACTGAAGCTTTCTTT. This encodes CASSGQDRGTEAFF.

The chain recombines TRBV18 with TRBJ1-2; D might be TRBD1 (6 bases). The V gene lost 3 bases and the J gene lost 6 bases, with 17 bases spanning the gap. CDR1 is KGHSH, CDR2 LQKENI, per germline. This CDR3 comprises 15 residues. The CDR3 protein is CASSPTDSASDGYTF. DNA for the CDR3: TGTGCCAGCTCACCTACGGACAGCGCCAGCGATGGCTACACCTTC.